These 4 T cell receptor beta chains originate from one sample sequenced in a study of blood T cells in healthy people across ages. Sample-barcoded 5' priming and a J-beta primer mix drove a second PCR of about 6 to 12 cycles. One entry per CDR3 protein results from TCRdb running MiXCR on the 5' RACE reads. The repertoire holds over 500,000 distinct CDR3 sequences, over 40% seen once, with approximately 13% in the top ten. The specimen sequenced was blood. These TCRs come from an elderly woman in good health.

The chain uses TRBV20-1 and TRBJ2-3, with TRBD2 identical over 7 bases. Germline loops: CDR1 DFQATT, CDR2 SNEGSKA (reference sequence). The CDR3 contains 13 residues. J lost 2 bases, V lost 5 bases, and 4 bases had no gene match. CDR3 DNA: TGCAGTGCTTTAAGCGGGGACACAGATACGCAGTATTTT. Translated: CSALSGDTDTQYF.

On this clonotype itself: This may stem from a read error, because a much larger clone lies one nucleotide away. This chain connects TRBV5-6 to TRBJ2-5, with D possibly being TRBD1 (6 bases). CDR3 size: 13 residues. The germline CDR1 and CDR2 sequences are SGHDT and YYEEEE. The CDR3: CAISPLDSQEQYF. The CDR3 DNA follows: TGTGCCATCAGCCCGCTGGACAGTCAGGAGCAGTACTTC. Full variable domain (rest looked up from reference TRBV5-6 and TRBJ2-5): DAGVTQSPTHLIKTRGQQVTLRCSPKSGHDTVSWYQQALGQGPQFIFQYYEEEERQRGNFPDRFSGHQFPNYSSELNVNALLLGDSALYLCAISPLDSQEQYFGPGTRLLVL.

This clonotype was seen just once. This sequence joins TRBV7-9 and TRBJ2-7, with D uncertain. This CDR3 spans 15 amino acids. Trimming stripped 5 bases from V and 2 bases from J, with 16 bases between. The germline V gene has CDR1 SEHNR and CDR2 FQNEAQ (reference sequence). CDR3 bases: TGTGCCAGCAGCCTCAACACCTACGGAACCTACGAGCAGTACTTC. This encodes CASSLNTYGTYEQYF. Looking up the rest from reference TRBV7-9 and TRBJ2-7 gives the full variable domain: DTGVSQNPRHKITKRGQNVTFRCDPISEHNRLYWYRQTLGQGPEFLTYFQNEAQLEKSRLLSDRFSAERPKGSFSTLEIQRTEQGDSAMYLCASSLNTYGTYEQYFGPGTRLTVT.

The sample holds many counts of this clonotype. The chain couples TRBV29-1 to TRBJ1-1; TRBD1 aligns across 8 bases. After removal of 7 bases from V and 3 bases from J, the junction contained 10 bases not matched to a gene. The length of the CDR3 is 14 residues. The V gene's germline CDR1 is SQVTM and CDR2 ANQGSEA. CDR3 nucleotides: TGCAGCGCCCAGCGAGGACAGGGAGACACTGAAGCTTTCTTT. Translated, it gives CSAQRGQGDTEAFF.